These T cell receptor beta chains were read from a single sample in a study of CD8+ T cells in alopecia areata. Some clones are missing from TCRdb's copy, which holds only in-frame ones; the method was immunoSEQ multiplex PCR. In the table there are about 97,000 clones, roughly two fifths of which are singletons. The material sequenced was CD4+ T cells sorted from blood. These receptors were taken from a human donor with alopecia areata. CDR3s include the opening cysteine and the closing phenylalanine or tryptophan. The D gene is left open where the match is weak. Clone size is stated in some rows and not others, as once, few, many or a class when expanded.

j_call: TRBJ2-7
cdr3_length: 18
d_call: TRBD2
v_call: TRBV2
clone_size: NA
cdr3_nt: TGTGCCAGCAGGCAAACTAGCGGGAGGGAAGGTGGCTCCTACGAGCAGTACTTC
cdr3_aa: CASRQTSGREGGSYEQYF

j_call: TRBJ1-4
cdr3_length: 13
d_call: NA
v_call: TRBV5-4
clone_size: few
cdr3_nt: TGTGCCAGCAGCTTGTCAAGAGATGAAAAACTGTTTTTT
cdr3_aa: CASSLSRDEKLFF

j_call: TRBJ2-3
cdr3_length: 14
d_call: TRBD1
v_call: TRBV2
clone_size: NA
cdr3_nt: TGTGCCAGCGGCGGGACAGGGGGCTGGGATACGCAGTATTTT
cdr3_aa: CASGGTGGWDTQYF

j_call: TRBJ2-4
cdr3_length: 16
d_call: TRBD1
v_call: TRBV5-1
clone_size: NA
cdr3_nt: TGCGCCAGCAGCTCTACAGGGGGCCGGGCCAAAAACATTCAGTACTTC
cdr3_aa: CASSSTGGRAKNIQYF

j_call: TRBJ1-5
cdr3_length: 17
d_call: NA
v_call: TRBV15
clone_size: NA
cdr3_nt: TGTGCCACCAGCAGAGATCAGGGGAAAACTAGCAATCAGCCCCAGCATTTT
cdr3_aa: CATSRDQGKTSNQPQHF

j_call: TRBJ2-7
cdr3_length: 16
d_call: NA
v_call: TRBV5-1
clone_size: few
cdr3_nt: TGCGCCAGCAGCCTGTCAAAGACAGTGGCGGCGAGTGAGCAGTACTTC
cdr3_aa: CASSLSKTVAASEQYF

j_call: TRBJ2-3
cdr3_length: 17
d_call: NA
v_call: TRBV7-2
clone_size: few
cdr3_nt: TGTGCCAGCAGCTTAGGTACTTTAAGGGGAAGCACAGATACGCAGTATTTT
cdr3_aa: CASSLGTLRGSTDTQYF

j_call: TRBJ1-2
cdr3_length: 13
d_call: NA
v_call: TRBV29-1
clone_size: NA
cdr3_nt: TGCAGCGTTGTTCGCGCCCAGGACTATGGCTACACCTTC
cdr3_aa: CSVVRAQDYGYTF

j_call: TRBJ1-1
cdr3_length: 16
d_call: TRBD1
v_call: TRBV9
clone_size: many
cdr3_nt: TGTGCCAGCAGCGTAGTGGGACAGGGGGTTGCCACTGAAGCTTTCTTT
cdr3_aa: CASSVVGQGVATEAFF

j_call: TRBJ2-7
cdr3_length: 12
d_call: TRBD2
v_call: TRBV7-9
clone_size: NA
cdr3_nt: TGTGCCAGCACCGTAACTAGCGGCGAGCAGTACTTC
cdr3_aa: CASTVTSGEQYF

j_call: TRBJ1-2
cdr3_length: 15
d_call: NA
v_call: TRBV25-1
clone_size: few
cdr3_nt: TGTGCCAGCTCCCATGGGCAGGGTTGGTACTATGGCTACACCTTC
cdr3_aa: CASSHGQGWYYGYTF